This record looks at one T cell receptor (beta chain) sequence and its context. The antigen remains unidentified. CD45RO negativity and positive selection for CCR7 defined naive CD8 cells, a population that excluded terminally differentiated effector memory CD45RA+ cells. These data originate in a study of shared clonotypes between healthy human individuals. Study results and limitations: Among donors, sharing of clonotypes was expected to be affected by sequencing depth.

V was shortened by 2 bases and J by 2 bases, with 15 bases between the two germline ends. This CDR3 is 16 amino acids long. Germline V gene lookup returns CDR1 MNHNS and CDR2 SASEGT. Repertoires were generated with immunoSEQ multiplex PCR, while TCRdb's copy carries only in-frame clones and drops some. The sample consists of about 2.1 million clones, 93% of them appearing once. The gene calls are TRBV6-1 and TRBJ2-5; D uncertain. The material sequenced was naive CD8+ T cells from PBMCs. The TCR sequence derives from a man aged 18 to 35 in good health. Some clones in this sample may be carry-over from other donors' samples. CDR3 sequence (DNA): TGTGCCAGCAGTGAATGGACGGAGAAAGATCAAGAGACCCAGTACTTC. Its translation is CASSEWTEKDQETQYF.